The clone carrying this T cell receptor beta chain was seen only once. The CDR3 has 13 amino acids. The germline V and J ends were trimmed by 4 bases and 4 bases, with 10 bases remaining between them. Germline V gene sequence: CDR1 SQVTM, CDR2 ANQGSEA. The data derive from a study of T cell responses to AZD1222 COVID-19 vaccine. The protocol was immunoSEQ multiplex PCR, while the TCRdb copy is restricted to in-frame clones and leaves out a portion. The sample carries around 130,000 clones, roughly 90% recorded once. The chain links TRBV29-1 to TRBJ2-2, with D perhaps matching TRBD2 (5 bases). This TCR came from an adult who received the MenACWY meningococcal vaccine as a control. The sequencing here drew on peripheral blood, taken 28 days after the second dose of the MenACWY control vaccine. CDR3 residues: CSVVRAGTGELFF. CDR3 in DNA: TGCAGCGTTGTTAGGGCGGGCACCGGGGAGCTGTTTTTT.